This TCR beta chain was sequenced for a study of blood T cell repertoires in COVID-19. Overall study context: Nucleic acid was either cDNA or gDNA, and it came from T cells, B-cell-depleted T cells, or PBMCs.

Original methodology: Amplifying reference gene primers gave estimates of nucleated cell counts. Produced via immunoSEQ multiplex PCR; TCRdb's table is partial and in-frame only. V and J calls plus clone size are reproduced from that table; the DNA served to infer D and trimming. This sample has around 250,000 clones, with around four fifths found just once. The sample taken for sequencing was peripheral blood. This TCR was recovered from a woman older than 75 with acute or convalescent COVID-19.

In DNA, the CDR3 is TGTGCCAGCAGTGACGAGACACGCTTCTCGGCCCTCCACTTT. This codes for CASSDETRFSALHF. V and J are TRBV5-4 and TRBJ1-6; D ambiguous. V lost 5 bases and J 14 bases, leaving 20 bases between the germline ends. Germline V gene lookup returns CDR1 SGHNT and CDR2 YYREEE (reference sequence). The CDR3 has 14 residues. The full variable domain, rest sourced from reference TRBV5-4 and TRBJ1-6, is ETGVTQSPTHLIKTRGQQVTLRCSSQSGHNTVSWYQQALGQGPQFIFQYYREEENGRGNFPPRFSGLQFPNYSSELNVNALELDDSALYLCASSDETRFSALHFGNGTRLTVT.